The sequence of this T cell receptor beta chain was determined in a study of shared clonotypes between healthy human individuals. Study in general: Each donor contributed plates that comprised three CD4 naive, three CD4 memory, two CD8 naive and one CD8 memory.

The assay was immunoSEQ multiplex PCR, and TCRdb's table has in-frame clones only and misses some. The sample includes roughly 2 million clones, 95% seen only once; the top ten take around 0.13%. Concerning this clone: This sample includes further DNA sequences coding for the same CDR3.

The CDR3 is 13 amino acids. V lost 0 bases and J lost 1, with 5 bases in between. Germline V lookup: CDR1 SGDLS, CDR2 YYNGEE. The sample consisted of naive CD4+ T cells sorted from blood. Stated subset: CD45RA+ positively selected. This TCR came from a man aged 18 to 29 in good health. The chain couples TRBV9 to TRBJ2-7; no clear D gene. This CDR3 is CASSVGPSYEQYF. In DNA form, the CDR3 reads TGTGCCAGCAGCGTAGGGCCATCCTACGAGCAGTACTTC.